This T cell receptor (beta chain) originates from a study of neurological immune-mediated disorders. Study-level results: No CDR3 amino acid sequences were shared by expanded clones across subjects, suggesting private repertoires in all groups.

This clonotype was detected many times. Its antigen is not known. The V and J ends lost 4 bases and 7 bases, in that order; junction bases with no gene match: 5. The CDR3 sequence is 13 residues long. Germline V CDR1 and CDR2: SGDLS, YYNGEE. Each TCR transcript was tagged with a 10-nucleotide random UMI during 5'RACE. Each CDR3 protein gets one entry after TCRdb re-called the 5' RACE reads with MiXCR. The repertoire holds around 30,000 distinct CDR3 sequences, more than 4% seen once, with roughly 25% in the top ten. This clonotype was sampled from a woman aged 35 to 49 in good health. The sequenced material came from CD4+ T cells from blood. The V and J genes are TRBV9 and TRBJ1-2, with 9 bases lining up with TRBD1. Here the CDR3 reads CASSPDRGAGYTF. CDR3 coding DNA: TGTGCCAGCAGCCCTGACAGGGGGGCTGGCTACACCTTC.